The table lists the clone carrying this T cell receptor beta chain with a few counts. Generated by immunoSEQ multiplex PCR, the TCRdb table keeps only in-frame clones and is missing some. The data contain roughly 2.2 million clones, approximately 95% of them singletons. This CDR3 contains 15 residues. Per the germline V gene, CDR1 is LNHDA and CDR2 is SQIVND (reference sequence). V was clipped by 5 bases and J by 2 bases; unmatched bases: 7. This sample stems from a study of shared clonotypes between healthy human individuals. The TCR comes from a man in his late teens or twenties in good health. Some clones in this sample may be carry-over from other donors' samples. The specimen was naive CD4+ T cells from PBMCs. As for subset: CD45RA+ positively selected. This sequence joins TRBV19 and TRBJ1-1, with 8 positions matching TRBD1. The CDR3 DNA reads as TGTGCCAGTAGTTGGATGGACAGGGATAACACTGAAGCTTTCTTT. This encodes CASSWMDRDNTEAFF.